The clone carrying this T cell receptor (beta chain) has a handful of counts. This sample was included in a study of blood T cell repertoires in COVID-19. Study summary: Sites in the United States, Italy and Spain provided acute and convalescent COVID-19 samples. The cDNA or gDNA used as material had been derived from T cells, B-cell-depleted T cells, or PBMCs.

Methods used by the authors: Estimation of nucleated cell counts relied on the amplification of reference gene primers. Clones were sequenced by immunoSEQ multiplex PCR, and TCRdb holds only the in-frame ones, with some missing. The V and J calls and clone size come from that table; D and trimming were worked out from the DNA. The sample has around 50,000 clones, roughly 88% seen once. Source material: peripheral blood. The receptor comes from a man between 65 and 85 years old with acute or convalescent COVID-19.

CDR3 nucleotides: TGCGCCAGCAGCTTGGAGGCTAGCTCCTACAATGAGCAGTTCTTC. Protein product: CASSLEASSYNEQFF. The chain is built from TRBV5-1 and TRBJ2-1; D unresolved. Germline V gene lookup returns CDR1 SGHRS and CDR2 YFSETQ. CDR3 size: 15 residues. V was pared by 0 bases and J by 0 bases, with 7 bases between.